By sample share, the clone carrying this TCR delta chain is hyperexpanded. Distinct nucleotide sequences in the sample also encode this CDR3. TCRdb re-called the RT-PCR reads via CATT. The sample yields some 5,700 delta-chain clones, roughly 10% seen once. This specimen comes from a study of gamma-delta T cells after stem cell transplantation. Trimming stripped 0 bases from V and 0 bases from J, with 11 bases between. The germline CDR1 and CDR2 sequences are GEAIGNYY and EKD. The CDR3 totals 18 residues. The TCR sequence derives from a human donor. It is not recorded whose cells these are; they may come from a transplant donor. The sample comprised gamma-delta T cells. The gene calls are TRDV2 and TRDJ3, with D maybe TRDD2 (5 bases). CDR3 sequence reads: CACDTASPSSWDTRQMFF. DNA for the CDR3: TGTGCCTGTGACACCGCGTCTCCTAGCTCCTGGGACACCCGACAGATGTTTTTC.